What follows are 32 T cell receptor beta chains derived from one specimen sequenced in a study of post-analysis software for immune sequencing data. Broader study findings: Four or five TRBV segments (TRBV5-6, TRBV5-1 and TRBV20-1 among them) occurred more frequently in patients than in controls.

Their antigens remain unidentified. Unique molecular identifiers had been added to the TCR beta cDNA libraries. From the PCR reads, TCRdb called clonotypes with MiXCR, one entry per CDR3 protein. The table lists about 770,000 distinct CDR3 sequences, about 45% of them singletons. Sequencing was carried out using blood. All receptors derive from a girl aged 5-17 years with multiple sclerosis.

This clonotype appeared a few times. The chain joins TRBV29-1 to TRBJ2-1, with no clear D. CDR1 SQVTM and CDR2 ANQGSEA come from the germline V gene. The CDR3 is 17 amino acids. Trimming removed 0 bases at V and 1 base at J, with 16 bases between. The CDR3 DNA is TGCAGCGTTGAAGATCTTATTGGGCGCCCGTCCTACAATGAGCAGTTCTTC. Amino acids: CSVEDLIGRPSYNEQFF.

V is TRBV7-9 and J is TRBJ2-3, with no clear D. CDR1 and CDR2 from the germline V gene are SEHNR and FQNEAQ (reference sequence). V was clipped by 5 bases and J by 6 bases, with 12 bases between them. CDR3 length: 13 amino acids. For the CDR3, the DNA is TGTGCCAGCAGCCCCAACGAATTGGATACGCAGTATTTT. Protein product: CASSPNELDTQYF. The whole variable domain, remainder taken from reference TRBV7-9 and TRBJ2-3, is DTGVSQNPRHKITKRGQNVTFRCDPISEHNRLYWYRQTLGQGPEFLTYFQNEAQLEKSRLLSDRFSAERPKGSFSTLEIQRTEQGDSAMYLCASSPNELDTQYFGPGTRLTVL.

The chain combines TRBV6-6 with TRBJ1-1, with D possibly matching TRBD1 (5 bases). Trimming shortened V by 2 bases and J by 1 base, and 17 bases separated the two germline ends. Germline V gene data show CDR1 as MNHNY and CDR2 as SVGAGI (reference sequence). This CDR3 is built from 17 residues. Written as DNA, the CDR3 is TGTGCCAGCAGTTACCCCCGAGGGGAGGGAGCGAACACTGAAGCTTTCTTT. It is translated as CASSYPRGEGANTEAFF.

The CDR3 loop reads CASGVSLLDTQYF. The CDR3 nucleotides read TGTGCCAGCGGTGTCTCCCTTCTAGATACGCAGTATTTT. This chain connects TRBV2 to TRBJ2-3; unclear D gene. The CDR3 is 13 residues long. Trimming stripped 8 bases from V and 5 bases from J, with 14 bases between. CDR1 and CDR2 (germline): SNHLY, FYNNEI.

This clonotype was detected only a few times. The rearrangement joins TRBV27 to TRBJ1-5; perhaps TRBD1 as D (6 bases). Trimming cost V 2 bases and J 12 bases, with 14 bases left between them. The CDR3 loop spans 13 amino acids. Germline V gene lookup returns CDR1 MNHEY and CDR2 SMNVEV (reference sequence). The CDR3 DNA sequence: TGTGCCAGCAGTTTAGGGGGGGGGCTGATCCAGCATTTT. Translating it yields CASSLGGGLIQHF.

The chain employs TRBV12-3 or TRBV12-4 and TRBJ2-1; D is unclear. The CDR3 runs to 11 residues. V gave up 8 bases and J gave up 8 bases, with 10 bases separating them. CDR3 loop: CASLDNHEQFF. The CDR3 bases are TGTGCCAGCCTAGACAACCATGAGCAGTTCTTC.

The sample holds many counts of this clonotype. This chain connects TRBV6-2 or TRBV6-3 to TRBJ2-7; maybe TRBD2 (5 bases). CDR3 length: 13 residues. Germline CDR1 is MNHEY and CDR2 is SVGEGT. Trimming took 3 bases from V and 0 from J, leaving 6 bases between them. The CDR3 sequence is CASSYRGSYEQYF. CDR3 coding DNA: TGTGCCAGCAGTTATCGGGGCTCCTACGAGCAGTACTTC.

The rearrangement links TRBV15 to TRBJ1-5; 8 positions agree with TRBD1. V was clipped by 0 bases and J by 6 bases; unmatched bases: 13. Germline loops: CDR1 LNHNV, CDR2 YYDKDF (reference sequence). The CDR3 loop spans 18 amino acids. DNA of the CDR3: TGTGCCACCAGCAGAGATAGGGGGCCGACAGGGGACGGTCAGCCCCAGCATTTT. Protein sequence: CATSRDRGPTGDGQPQHF.

This chain links TRBV20-1 with TRBJ2-1, with D maybe TRBD1 (5 bases). CDR1 is DFQATT, CDR2 SNEGSKA, per germline (reference sequence). V dropped 5 bases and J dropped 6 bases, with 20 bases sitting between them. The CDR3 length is 15 residues. The CDR3 spells CSAAQGLQSVNEQFF. The CDR3 DNA reads TGCAGTGCTGCCCAGGGCCTCCAAAGTGTCAATGAGCAGTTCTTC.

The J gene is TRBJ2-7, the V gene TRBV29-1; weak D call: TRBD1 (6 bases). CDR3 size: 11 residues. Germline-derived CDR1 and CDR2 are SQVTM and ANQGSEA. V lost 8 bases and J 7 bases, leaving 15 bases between the germline ends. CDR3 region: CSIRLGAEQYF. DNA of the CDR3: TGCAGCATCCGACTGGGGGCTGAGCAGTACTTC.

CDR3 bases: TGTGCCAGCAGCAAAGACCAGGGAAGACACGAGCAGTACTTC. It encodes CASSKDQGRHEQYF. The rearrangement joins TRBV21-1 to TRBJ2-7; no check of the table's D call, TRBD1, against the DNA was made. TRBV21-1 is given as a pseudogene. The CDR3 contains 14 residues.

This clonotype came up a few times. The genes are TRBV29-1 and TRBJ1-1; 10 nucleotides agree with TRBD1. The J segment lost 2 bases and the V segment lost 4 bases, leaving 10 bases of the junction unmatched. The germline V gene encodes CDR1 SQVTM and CDR2 ANQGSEA. This CDR3 spans 16 amino acids. The DNA for the CDR3 is TGCAGCGTTGTTTTGACAGGGGGCTGGGAAAACACTGAAGCTTTCTTT. This sequence encodes CSVVLTGGWENTEAFF.

CDR3 in DNA: TGTGCCAGCAGACGACAGACAGGGATTTATGGCTACACCTTC. It encodes CASRRQTGIYGYTF. The genes are TRBV6-2 or TRBV6-3 and TRBJ1-2; 7 positions match TRBD1. The CDR3 is 14 amino acids. CDR1 is MNHEY and CDR2 is SVGEGT in the germline V gene. V lost 6 bases and J lost 5; bases outside the gene matches: 9.

The genes are TRBV12-3 or TRBV12-4 and TRBJ1-1; 7 nucleotides agree with TRBD1. The V gene end was trimmed by 3 bases and the J gene end by 4 bases; junction bases not matched to a gene: 11. The CDR3 sequence is 16 residues long. The CDR3 sequence: CASSFGSGGKGTEAFF. DNA of the CDR3: TGTGCCAGCAGTTTTGGGTCAGGGGGTAAGGGCACTGAAGCTTTCTTT.

V and J are TRBV27 and TRBJ2-3, with 14 bases identical to TRBD2. The CDR3 consists of 18 residues. Germline CDR1 MNHEY, CDR2 SMNVEV (reference sequence). Trimming removed 6 bases from V and 1 base from J; junction bases left unmatched: 9. The DNA for the CDR3 is TGTGCCAGCAGGGCCCGACTAGCGGGAGGGCCGGGCACAGATACGCAGTATTTT. The encoded protein is CASRARLAGGPGTDTQYF.

This rearrangement joins TRBV7-2 to TRBJ2-7; D may correspond to TRBD1 or TRBD2 (5 bases each). The CDR3 has 13 residues. Germline V gene sequence: CDR1 SGHTA, CDR2 FQGNSA. Trimming stripped 5 bases from V and 7 bases from J, with 15 bases between. As DNA, the CDR3 is TGTGCCAGCAGCCCCGGGACCACGGGGGAGCAGTACTTC. As protein: CASSPGTTGEQYF.

V and J are TRBV7-8 and TRBJ2-3; D remains ambiguous. This CDR3 has 16 amino acids. Trimming pared 2 bases from V and 2 bases from J, leaving 14 bases between. Per the germline V gene, CDR1 is SGHVS and CDR2 is FQNEAQ. The CDR3 loop is CASSLRRPTPTDTQYF. The CDR3 region has the DNA TGTGCCAGCAGCTTACGGCGCCCCACTCCCACAGATACGCAGTATTTT.

V usage is TRBV6-6 and J usage is TRBJ2-7, with TRBD2 as a possible D gene (6 bases). V was cut by 2 bases and J by 3 bases, with 11 bases left in between. The CDR3 spans 14 residues. Looked up from germline, CDR1 is MNHNY and CDR2 is SVGAGI (reference sequence). The CDR3 spells CASSYPGDDYEQYF. DNA for the CDR3: TGTGCCAGCAGTTACCCGGGGGACGACTACGAGCAGTACTTC.

The rearrangement uses TRBV6-5 and TRBJ1-6; D gene unclear. This CDR3 comprises 15 residues. Germline V gives CDR1 MNHEY, CDR2 SVGAGI. Trimming left V 0 bases short and J 8 bases short, with 11 bases between. The CDR3 bases are TGTGCCAGCAGTTACTCGACGGGGAATGATTCACCCCTCCACTTT. Residues: CASSYSTGNDSPLHF.

The chain recombines TRBV6-6 with TRBJ2-7, with 15 bases that match TRBD2. V gave up 6 bases and J gave up 3 bases; unmatched junction bases: 6. The CDR3 spans 16 residues. Germline V lookup: CDR1 MNHNY, CDR2 SVGAGI (reference sequence). CDR3 loop: CASSGLAGGYVYEQYF. DNA for the CDR3: TGTGCCAGCAGCGGACTAGCGGGAGGGTACGTCTACGAGCAGTACTTC.

This clonotype was seen only a few times. V gene TRBV7-3 combines with J gene TRBJ2-1; 14 bases are a match to TRBD2. The CDR3 contains 19 residues. Germline trimming cut 2 bases from V and 5 bases from J; bases unmatched to any gene: 11. The germline V gene encodes CDR1 SGHTA and CDR2 FQGTGA. The CDR3 sequence is CASSLGIFPGLAGDNEQFF. The DNA of the CDR3 is TGTGCCAGCAGCTTAGGGATATTTCCGGGACTAGCGGGAGACAATGAGCAGTTCTTC.

This clonotype was counted only a few times. The rearrangement links TRBV11-2 to TRBJ2-7; 8 bases align to TRBD1. Losses at the gene ends were 5 bases for V and 4 bases for J; bases not matched to a gene: 10. Germline-derived CDR1 and CDR2 are SGHAT and FQNNGV. The length of the CDR3 is 15 residues. This CDR3 reads CASSAWDRKAYEQYF. The CDR3 bases are TGTGCCAGCAGCGCCTGGGACAGGAAGGCGTACGAGCAGTACTTC.

This clonotype has just a few counts. The V gene is TRBV7-9, the J gene TRBJ1-2, with D maybe TRBD1 (5 bases). Per the germline V gene, CDR1 is SEHNR and CDR2 is FQNEAQ (reference sequence). The CDR3 is 14 amino acids. With 5 bases removed from V and 1 base from J, the gap between germline ends came to 11 bases. The CDR3 DNA reads TGTGCCAGCAGCCTAGAGACAGTTAACTATGGCTACACCTTC. Amino acid sequence: CASSLETVNYGYTF.

This clonotype has just one count. This may be a read error, as it is one base from a much larger clone. The chain joins TRBV6-1 to TRBJ2-6; D is perhaps TRBD1 or TRBD2 (5 bases each). The CDR3 spans 16 residues. V lost 1 base and J lost 5, with 12 bases in between. CDR1 and CDR2 (germline): MNHNS, SASEGT. The CDR3 loop is CASSEDEGSRANVLTF. As DNA, the CDR3 is TGTGCCAGCAGTGAAGACGAGGGGTCTAGGGCCAACGTCCTGACTTTC.

A few counts support this clonotype. V usage is TRBV5-5 and J usage is TRBJ2-5; no clear D. CDR3 size: 14 residues. Germline V gene lookup returns CDR1 SGHKS and CDR2 YYEKEE (reference sequence). Deletions cut 1 base from V and 5 bases from J, with 12 bases between. The CDR3 DNA follows: TGTGCCAGCAGCTTGCGGCCCTTGGGGGAGACCCAGTACTTC. This codes for CASSLRPLGETQYF.

V is TRBV27 and J is TRBJ1-2; 8 bases align to TRBD1. Germline CDR1 and CDR2: MNHEY and SMNVEV (reference sequence). CDR3 length: 17 amino acids. With 5 bases clipped from V and 2 bases from J, the junction kept 13 bases outside the gene matches. The CDR3, as DNA: TGTGCCAGCAGTCGAAACACGGACAGGGCCAAGAACTATGGCTACACCTTC. This gives the protein CASSRNTDRAKNYGYTF.

V is TRBV27 and J is TRBJ2-1; D remains unclear. The CDR3 loop spans 11 amino acids. From germline, CDR1 is MNHEY and CDR2 SMNVEV (reference sequence). With 0 bases removed from V and 15 bases from J, the gap between germline ends came to 9 bases. Written as DNA, the CDR3 is TGTGCCAGCAGTTTATCCACGGGCCGGTTCTTC. Translation gives CASSLSTGRFF.

In its sample, this clonotype was seen a few times. This chain joins TRBV12-3 or TRBV12-4 and TRBJ2-3, with TRBD2 identical over 9 bases. After removal of 7 bases from V and 6 bases from J, the junction contained 5 bases not matched to a gene. This CDR3 comprises 13 residues. CDR3 in DNA: TGTGCCAGCATTGCGGGAGGGGCGGATACGCAGTATTTT. This codes for CASIAGGADTQYF.

The chain recombines TRBV4-2 with TRBJ2-5; no firm D call. The CDR3 covers 15 residues. Per the germline V gene, CDR1 is LGHNA and CDR2 is YNFKEQ. V lost 3 bases and J lost 1, with 12 bases in between. The CDR3 DNA is TGTGCCAGCAGCCACCCAGGACGGAGCCAAGAGACCCAGTACTTC. This codes for CASSHPGRSQETQYF.

The CDR3 region has the DNA TGTGCCAGCAGCTTCACTAGTGGAGCGGGAGCCTACGAGCAGTACTTC. Its protein product is CASSFTSGAGAYEQYF. The V gene is TRBV7-9, the J gene TRBJ2-7, with 8 positions matching TRBD2. The V segment lost 3 bases and the J segment 2 bases; nucleotides outside the gene matches: 9. In germline, CDR1 is SEHNR, CDR2 FQNEAQ (reference sequence). The CDR3 runs to 16 residues.

This clonotype was detected only a few times. V is TRBV20-1 and J is TRBJ2-4; the D is unclear. Trimming left V 5 bases short and J 7 bases short, with 15 bases between. Germline-derived CDR1 and CDR2 are DFQATT and SNEGSKA (reference sequence). The CDR3 runs to 13 residues. DNA for the CDR3: TGCAGTGCTGCGCATCAGGTTGGGAACATTCAGTACTTC. Translated: CSAAHQVGNIQYF.

This clonotype was detected only a few times. This chain links TRBV14 with TRBJ1-2; the D gene is possibly TRBD1 (5 bases). Trimming removed 0 bases from V and 8 bases from J, with 10 bases in between. This CDR3 has 13 residues. Germline loops: CDR1 SGHDN, CDR2 FVKESK. The CDR3 bases are TGTGCCAGCAGCCAAGATTGGGACGGGGGCTACACCTTC. It encodes CASSQDWDGGYTF.